The present T cell receptor (beta chain) was sequenced within a study of blood T cell repertoires in COVID-19 (dated by TCRdb to between 2020 and 2021). Study-level background: Collaborator samples came from the United States, Italy and Spain and covered acute and convalescent phases of COVID-19. Samples came from the ongoing ImmuneRACE study (first 160 participants) plus 1,254 subjects from 6 global collaborators. Where available, HLA class I and class II types were obtained from metadata supplied by the sample provider rather than from assay-based typing. The repertoires were released in a freely available public database meant as a resource for research on the immune response to SARS-CoV-2. The prospective study material was composed of cDNA or gDNA derived from T cells, B-cell-depleted T cells, or PBMCs. A de-identified subject ID, COVID-19 status, age in years and sex were almost always included in the sample metadata. Subjects who had been exposed to COVID-19, were actively infected with it, or had recovered from it provided the deeply sampled blood TCRbeta repertoires that made up the dataset.

At one collaborating source in Seattle, patients were enrolled during active infection and were followed longitudinally through the course of disease. Each collaborating institution followed its own protocols to collect whole blood in K2EDTA tubes. For TCRbeta analysis, collaborators shipped samples as frozen whole blood, isolated PBMCs, or DNA extracted from either of those sample types. This clone is a singleton in its sample. The antigen it recognizes is unknown. Nothing much larger sits one base from this clone, and base qualities are not available. The immunoSEQ Assay, a bias-controlled multiplex PCR, was used to amplify TCRbeta CDR3 regions from genomic DNA. The paper's processing steps were these. Nucleated cell counts per sample were estimated from amplification of reference gene primers within the assay. To quantify the absolute abundance of each unique TCRbeta CDR3 rearrangement, sequence reads were collapsed and filtered. For each sample, productive Simpson clonality was calculated as the square root of Simpson's diversity index over productive rearrangements. What TCRdb holds here is the immuneACCESS table cut down to in-frame rearrangements. Part of the clones is not present; checked against another copy, under half of the missing clones reflect an unresolved V gene, and the others are unexplained. The V and J calls and clone size come from that table; D and trimming were worked out from the DNA. This sample lists around 160,000 clones; 70% to 90% were detected once. The top ten hold about 8% of the sample.

Study-level results and caveats: The quantity of clinical and demographic metadata differed by source and by participant and was supplied without curation.

V gives up 3 bases and J gives up 0 bases, and the segment between their germline ends measures 11 bases. The CDR3 numbers 15 residues from cysteine through phenylalanine. Left in the record is the CDR3 DNA by itself, 45 bases read in frame from the first base. CDR1 and CDR2, per the germline V gene, are KGHSH and LQKENI. The receptor comes from a woman aged 55-75 years with COVID-19, enrolled during active disease. The specimen sequenced was peripheral blood. This receptor chain uses TRBV18 and TRBJ1-1; matching of 5 bases hints at TRBD1 as the D gene. The DNA is as follows: TGTGCCAGCTCACCCCTTACAGGCATGAACACTGAAGCTTTCTTT. Its protein reads: CASSPLTGMNTEAFF.